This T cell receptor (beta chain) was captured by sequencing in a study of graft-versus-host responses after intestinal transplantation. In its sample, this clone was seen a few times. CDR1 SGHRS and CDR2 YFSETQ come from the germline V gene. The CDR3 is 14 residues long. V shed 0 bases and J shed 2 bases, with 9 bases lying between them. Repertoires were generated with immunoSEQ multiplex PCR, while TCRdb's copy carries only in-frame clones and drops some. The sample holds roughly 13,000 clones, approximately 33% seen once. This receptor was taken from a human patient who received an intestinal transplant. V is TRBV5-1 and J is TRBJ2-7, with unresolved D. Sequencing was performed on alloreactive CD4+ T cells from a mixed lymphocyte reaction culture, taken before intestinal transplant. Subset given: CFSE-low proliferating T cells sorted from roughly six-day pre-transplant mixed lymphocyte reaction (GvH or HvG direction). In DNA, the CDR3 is TGCGCCAGCAGCTTGGATTACGGAACCTACGAGCAGTACTTC. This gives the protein CASSLDYGTYEQYF.